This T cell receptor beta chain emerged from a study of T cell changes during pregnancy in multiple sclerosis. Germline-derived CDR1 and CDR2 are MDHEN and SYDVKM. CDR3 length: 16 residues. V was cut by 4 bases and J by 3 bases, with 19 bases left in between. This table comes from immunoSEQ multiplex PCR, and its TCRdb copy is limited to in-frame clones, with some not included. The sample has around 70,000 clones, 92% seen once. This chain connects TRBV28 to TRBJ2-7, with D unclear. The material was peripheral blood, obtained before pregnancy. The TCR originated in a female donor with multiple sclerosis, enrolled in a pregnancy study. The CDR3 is CASSSPGENTIYEQYF. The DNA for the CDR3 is TGTGCCAGCAGTTCCCCGGGTGAAAATACCATCTACGAGCAGTACTTC.